Sequencing of this T cell receptor beta chain was carried out in a study of blood T cell repertoires in COVID-19. The cohort comprised adults aged about 18 to 90 years residing in 20 to 25 US areas. TCRdb's copy holds only in-frame clones and misses some; the assay was immunoSEQ multiplex PCR. The table records roughly 180,000 clones, over 70% of them present only once. V lost 3 bases and J lost 8, with 18 bases in between. The germline V gene has CDR1 SGHNT and CDR2 YYREEE (reference sequence). The CDR3 is 16 residues long. The source of this sequence is a woman aged 60-75 years who had recovered from COVID-19. Sequencing input: PBMCs or T cells enriched from blood (not recorded which). V usage is TRBV5-4 and J usage is TRBJ1-6; D perhaps matches TRBD1 (5 bases). The CDR3, as DNA: TGTGCCAGCAGCTCGGGCCGGGGGGGTCTGGATTCACCCCTCCACTTT. Residues: CASSSGRGGLDSPLHF.